This TCR beta chain was recovered during a study of CD8 T cells in ankylosing spondylitis. Whole-study results and caveats: Several of the motif variants were reported before in synovial fluid and blood from reactive arthritis. Eight or nine highly homologous variants made up a TCR beta motif that seemed to typify ankylosing spondylitis blood.

This clonotype was observed at least ten times. The antigen remains undetermined. CDR1 is MNHEY and CDR2 is SVGAGI in the germline V gene. V was cut by 0 bases and J by 4 bases, with 9 bases left in between. The length of the CDR3 is 15 residues. 5'-RACE, quantitative and with molecular barcodes, yielded the TCR beta libraries. TCRdb re-analysed the 5' RACE reads in MiXCR, keeping a single row per CDR3 protein. This sample has about 220,000 distinct CDR3 sequences; around 6.6% occur once, and the top ten carry over 12%. V usage is TRBV6-5 and J usage is TRBJ2-2; D may be TRBD1 (6 bases). This TCR was sampled from a male donor with ankylosing spondylitis. The specimen sequenced was blood, either unsorted or a sorted T cell fraction (not recorded which). CDR3 DNA sequence: TGTGCCAGCAGTTACTCTTTGGGGGCCACCGGGGAGCTGTTTTTT. Its protein product is CASSYSLGATGELFF.